This T cell receptor (beta chain) was sequenced in a study of blood T cells in healthy people across ages (dated by TCRdb to between 2014 and 2016). With respect to the entire study: In model experiments, template switching captured roughly one uniquely barcoded TCR beta cDNA molecule for every two T cells. To avoid experimental bias, donors of different ages were randomly spread across the sequencing lanes. To track age-related changes in TCR beta repertoire diversity, the study relied on deep sequencing normalized with unique cDNA molecular identifiers. Using the same blood draw, the study looked at two additional independent replicas of 1 million unique cDNA reads for two donors, one aged 18 to 30 and the other aged 80 or older. The donors were divided into four age groups: young (average roughly 17 years), middle-aged (around 41), aged (roughly 60) and long-lived (82).

Broader findings and caveats from the paper: Compared with the aged group, the long-lived group had more naive CD4+ T cells, fewer expanded clones and increased TCR diversity, a pattern suggesting age selection. A strong correlation was found between observed TCR beta diversity and the percentage of naive T cells measured by flow cytometry. Estimates of total diversity from one million sequenced T cells were regarded as lower bounds and underestimates. Observed TCR beta diversity per million T cells fell roughly linearly with age, and a significant reduction was already apparent by age around 44. Because donor CMV infection status was unknown, age-related changes in expanded clonotypes were potentially confounded. Conclusive comparison of naive and antigen-experienced compartments was prevented by the profiling of bulk unsorted PBMCs.

Library preparation used 5' RACE. Sequencing relied on an Illumina HiSeq 2500. A second PCR of roughly 6 to 12 cycles was performed with a sample-barcoded 5' primer and a J-beta primer mix. A template-switch 5' adaptor carrying 12 random nucleotides introduced a unique molecular identifier onto each TCR beta cDNA molecule. Each sample yielded at least 2.5 million CDR3-containing paired-end reads. First-strand cDNA synthesis was performed from all RNA using the Mint cDNA synthesis kit, with priming by a TRBC-specific oligonucleotide. All cDNA was treated with uracil-DNA glycosylase and then went through a first 18-cycle PCR with the universal primers M1SS and BC2_uni_R. The source study handled its data this way. Each sample was normalized by randomly selecting 1 million high-quality reads, each carrying a distinct molecular identifier. Instead of being binned into consensus sequences, reads with shared molecular identifiers were discarded. MiTCR, set to a Q25 quality threshold and the strictest error-elimination algorithm, was used for CDR3 identification, clonotype clustering and error correction. A nonparametric unseen species model with Euler transformation was used to estimate lower-bound total TCR beta diversity. TCRdb redid the processing of the public reads, applying fastp at Q25 and MiXCR, and retained in-frame beta chains. Records with the same CDR3 protein are collapsed into one entry carrying the most frequent genes and DNA. The V and J calls reflect TCRdb's pipeline rather than the authors' work. This sample comprises around 1.5 million distinct CDR3 sequences, about 43% of them detected only once. In total, the top ten clones hold approximately 7.9% of the sample.

The 39 donors, aged roughly 6 to 100 years, were systemically healthy Caucasian individuals from Russia. Each donor gave ten milliliters of peripheral blood, drawn into EDTA-treated Vacutainer tubes. Ficoll-Paque density-gradient centrifugation was used to isolate PBMCs, with at least 7 million per sample. Trizol reagent was used to extract total RNA from the PBMCs, yielding at least 6 micrograms per sample. Naive CD45RAhigh/CD27high T cell percentages were measured by flow cytometry on a PBMC aliquot from every donor. About this clonotype itself: No antigen is known for it. The record has no base qualities; no much larger clone is one base away.

The receptor's source is a woman younger than 30 in good health. Sequenced input: blood.

The CDR3 region reads CASSLRTSGAGDTQYF. The DNA sequence is as follows: TGCGCCAGCAGCCTGAGGACTAGCGGGGCCGGGGATACGCAGTATTTT. The chain links TRBV5-1 with TRBJ2-3; 12 junctional bases match TRBD2. The junction shows trimming of 4 bases on V and 6 bases on J, and the gene matches do not reach 9 bases of it. The CDR3 runs 16 amino acids, cysteine and phenylalanine included. The sequence is cut down to CDR3 DNA, 48 bases in frame from base 1. Looking up the germline V gene yields CDR1 SGHRS and CDR2 YFSETQ.